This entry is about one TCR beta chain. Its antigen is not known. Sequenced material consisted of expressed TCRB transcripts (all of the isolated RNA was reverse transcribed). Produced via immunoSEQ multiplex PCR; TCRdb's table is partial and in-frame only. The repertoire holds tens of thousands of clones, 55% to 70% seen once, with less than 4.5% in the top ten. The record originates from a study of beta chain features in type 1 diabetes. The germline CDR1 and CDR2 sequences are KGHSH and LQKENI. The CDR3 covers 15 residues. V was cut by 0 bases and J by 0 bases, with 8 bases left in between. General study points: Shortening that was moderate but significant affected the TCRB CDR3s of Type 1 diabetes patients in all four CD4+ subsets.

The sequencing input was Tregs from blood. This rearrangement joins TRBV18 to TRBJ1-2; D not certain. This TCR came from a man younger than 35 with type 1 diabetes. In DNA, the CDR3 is TGTGCCAGCTCACCACCGATGGAGGCTAACTATGGCTACACCTTC. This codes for CASSPPMEANYGYTF.